Below, 17 T cell receptor beta chains from the same sample are listed, as sequenced in a study of resident and recirculating memory T cells in vitiligo. Sequencing used immunoSEQ multiplex PCR; TCRdb keeps in-frame clones, though not all of them. The sample carries tens of thousands of clones, 90% to 95% recorded once. Specimen: blood. Source of these receptors: a male donor with vitiligo.

The J gene is TRBJ1-2, the V gene TRBV6-5, with D maybe TRBD1 (6 bases). The V end lost 5 bases, the J end lost 7 bases, and 17 bases lay between the germline ends. CDR3 length equals 14 residues. Germline V CDR1 and CDR2: MNHEY, SVGAGI. In DNA, the CDR3 is TGTGCCAGCAGTAAAGCCGGGACACCTCCTGGCTACACCTTC. It specifies CASSKAGTPPGYTF.

The chain couples TRBV9 to TRBJ2-5; 16 nucleotides line up with TRBD2. V gave up 4 bases and J gave up 5 bases; unmatched junction bases: 11. The V gene's germline CDR1 is SGDLS and CDR2 YYNGEE. The CDR3 is 18 amino acids. The DNA of the CDR3 is TGTGCCAGCAGCCGTTCCGGGACTAGCGGGGGGGCCTGGGAGACCCAGTACTTC. Translating gives CASSRSGTSGGAWETQYF.

This rearrangement joins TRBV18 to TRBJ1-1; 7 bases line up with TRBD1. With V trimmed by 3 bases and J by 2 bases, 3 bases remained unmatched. There are 14 residues in the CDR3. CDR1 and CDR2 from the germline V gene are KGHSH and LQKENI. CDR3 sequence: CASSPGTANTEAFF. The CDR3 region has the DNA TGTGCCAGCTCACCGGGGACAGCCAACACTGAAGCTTTCTTT. Complete variable domain (other parts from reference TRBV18 and TRBJ1-1): NAGVMQNPRHLVRRRGQEARLRCSPMKGHSHVYWYRQLPEEGLKFMVYLQKENIIDESGMPKERFSAEFPKEGPSILRIQQVVRGDSAAYFCASSPGTANTEAFFGQGTRLTVV.

The J gene is TRBJ1-3, the V gene TRBV7-3; D is ambiguous. V gave up 6 bases and J gave up 0 bases, with 6 bases separating them. Per the germline V gene, CDR1 is SGHTA and CDR2 is FQGTGA. This CDR3 has 13 residues. In DNA, the CDR3 is TGTGCCAGCAGGGGCAGCTCTGGAAACACCATATATTTT. This sequence encodes CASRGSSGNTIYF.

The gene calls are TRBV6-6 and TRBJ2-7; perhaps TRBD1 as D (5 bases). V lost 3 bases and J 6 bases, leaving 9 bases between the germline ends. Germline V lookup: CDR1 MNHNY, CDR2 SVGAGI (reference sequence). The CDR3 is made up of 12 amino acids. CDR3 in amino acids: CASSYTGFEQYF. The CDR3 bases are TGTGCCAGCAGTTATACAGGATTCGAGCAGTACTTC.

This chain uses TRBV4-3 with TRBJ2-3; the match to TRBD2 covers 10 bases. Germline V gene data show CDR1 as LGHNA and CDR2 as YSLEER. V lost 0 bases and J lost 5; bases outside the gene matches: 11. There are 18 residues in the CDR3. The chain's CDR3 is CASSQDGEAGGPGDTQYF. The DNA of the CDR3 is TGCGCCAGCAGCCAAGATGGGGAAGCGGGGGGGCCGGGAGATACGCAGTATTTT.

The rearrangement uses TRBV28 and TRBJ2-3; TRBD2 is a possible D gene (6 bases). Germline assignment: CDR1 MDHEN and CDR2 SYDVKM. This CDR3 region has 12 residues. With 5 bases removed from V and 9 bases from J, the gap between germline ends came to 12 bases. CDR3 region: CASSPGLGTQYF. CDR3 nucleotide sequence: TGTGCCAGCAGTCCGGGACTCGGAACGCAGTATTTT.

The rearrangement uses TRBV18 and TRBJ1-1; TRBD1 matches 7 bases. Germline CDR1 is KGHSH and CDR2 is LQKENI. CDR3 length: 15 amino acids. Trimming took 3 bases from V and 0 from J; bases not matched to a gene: 4. DNA for the CDR3: TGTGCCAGCTCACCCCTTGACAGGGTGAACACTGAAGCTTTCTTT. Translated: CASSPLDRVNTEAFF.

This chain links TRBV4-3 with TRBJ2-3, with TRBD1 as a possible D gene (6 bases). The CDR3 length is 20 residues. Between the trimmed V and J ends, which lost 1 base and 4 bases, there was a span of 27 bases. CDR1 is LGHNA and CDR2 is YSLEER in the germline V gene. In nucleotides, the CDR3 is TGCGCCAGCAGCCAAGGCGGCAGGGGAAAAACGTCTGTTGTGGCAGATACGCAGTATTTT. Its translation: CASSQGGRGKTSVVADTQYF.

The chain carries TRBV4-3 and TRBJ2-3; 7 nucleotides match TRBD2. CDR3 length: 21 residues. The germline CDR1 and CDR2 sequences are LGHNA and YSLEER. With 0 bases clipped from V and 0 bases from J, the junction kept 18 bases outside the gene matches. CDR3 coding DNA: TGCGCCAGCAGCCAAGATTACCATAGCGGGTACGCTCAGACCAGCACAGATACGCAGTATTTT. Translated, it gives CASSQDYHSGYAQTSTDTQYF.

This rearrangement joins TRBV11-2 to TRBJ2-2, with D maybe TRBD2 (6 bases). The CDR3 spans 15 residues. Germline V gene data show CDR1 as SGHAT and CDR2 as FQNNGV. V lost 0 bases to trimming and J lost 5 bases, with 10 bases between them. The CDR3 nucleotides are TGTGCCAGCAGCTTAGACAGTGCGGGGACCGGGGAGCTGTTTTTT. It codes for CASSLDSAGTGELFF.

V usage is TRBV4-3 and J usage is TRBJ1-5; D may be TRBD1 (5 bases). V shed 2 bases and J shed 5 bases, with 16 bases lying between them. This CDR3 has 16 amino acids. The V gene's germline CDR1 is LGHNA and CDR2 YSLEER. CDR3 nucleotide sequence: TGCGCCAGCAGCCAAAAAAGGAGAGGAGGGGATCAGCCCCAGCATTTT. This codes for CASSQKRRGGDQPQHF.

The chain uses TRBV6-5 and TRBJ1-1; tentative D call: TRBD1 (6 bases). CDR1 MNHEY and CDR2 SVGAGI come from the germline V gene. This CDR3 region has 15 residues. The V end was cut by 2 bases, the J end by 10 bases, with 20 bases between. The chain's CDR3 is CASSYQVTGKGRAFF. The DNA of the CDR3 is TGTGCCAGCAGTTACCAAGTCACAGGGAAAGGCCGAGCTTTCTTT.

V is TRBV6-1 and J is TRBJ1-2; the D gene is possibly TRBD1 (6 bases). The CDR3 contains 14 residues. The germline V gene encodes CDR1 MNHNS and CDR2 SASEGT. Trimming shortened V by 6 bases and J by 7 bases, and 18 bases separated the two germline ends. CDR3 in amino acids: CASRLDPGAGGYTF. CDR3 nucleotides: TGTGCCAGCAGACTCGATCCAGGGGCGGGTGGCTACACCTTC.

The chain carries TRBV28 and TRBJ2-7, with 8 bases that match TRBD1. Trimming cost V 11 bases and J 4 bases; bases outside gene matches: 10. Germline V lookup: CDR1 MDHEN, CDR2 SYDVKM. There are 13 residues in the CDR3. The CDR3 DNA follows: TGTGCCTGTTTTGGGACAGGAGCTTACGAGCAGTACTTC. Translation gives CACFGTGAYEQYF.

In this sample, this clone turned up once. The chain has TRBV7-2 and TRBJ2-5, with 7 bases lining up with TRBD2. This CDR3 is 13 amino acids long. V lost 1 base, J lost 14 bases, and 10 bases stayed unmatched. Germline V gives CDR1 SGHTA, CDR2 FQGNSA. The CDR3 is CASSLDDRGLRYF. The CDR3 DNA reads TGTGCCAGCAGCTTAGACGACCGGGGACTAAGATACTTC.

The chain employs TRBV19 and TRBJ2-1, with D perhaps TRBD1 (7 bases). This CDR3 spans 16 amino acids. CDR1 and CDR2 from the germline V gene are LNHDA and SQIVND (reference sequence). Between the trimmed V and J ends, which lost 1 base and 5 bases, there was a span of 15 bases. The CDR3 loop is CASSIVQGPGDNEQFF. The CDR3, as DNA: TGTGCCAGTAGTATAGTACAGGGGCCGGGAGACAATGAGCAGTTCTTC.